The 27 T cell receptor beta chains reported below all come from one sample, sequenced in a study of cytomegalovirus exposure and HLA in healthy donors. Both 60 Vbeta primers and 13 Jbeta primers went into the PCR. Data came from immunoSEQ multiplex PCR; TCRdb stores just in-frame clones and leaves some out. The data hold 150,000 to 200,000 clones, with 80% to 85% observed a single time. Sample: PBMCs. The receptors shown here come from a woman between 40 and 50 years old in good health and CMV-seronegative.

V usage is TRBV10-3 and J usage is TRBJ1-1, with no clear D. The CDR3 has 13 residues. V was trimmed by 6 bases and J by 7 bases, leaving 15 bases between them. CDR1 is ENHRY and CDR2 is SYGVKD in the germline V gene. CDR3 sequence reads: CAIRQDLSGEAFF. The CDR3 DNA reads TGTGCCATCAGGCAAGACTTGAGTGGTGAAGCTTTCTTT.

Here the CDR3 reads CASRTQGPREKLFF. CDR3 nucleotides: TGTGCCAGCAGGACACAGGGGCCGAGGGAAAAACTGTTTTTT. The chain employs TRBV6-1 and TRBJ1-4; 7 bases agree with TRBD1. Germline lookup yields CDR1 MNHNS and CDR2 SASEGT. The CDR3 loop spans 14 amino acids. V shed 6 bases and J 8 bases; nucleotides not matched to a gene: 9.

V is TRBV11-1 and J is TRBJ2-1, with a possible D match to TRBD2 (6 bases). Looked up from germline, CDR1 is SGHAT and CDR2 is FQDESV (reference sequence). There are 13 residues in the CDR3. V gave up 6 bases and J gave up 5 bases, with 11 bases separating them. CDR3 DNA: TGTGCCAGCAGACGGGACTCAGACAATGAGCAGTTCTTC. Its translation is CASRRDSDNEQFF.

The genes are TRBV7-8 and TRBJ2-1; D is perhaps TRBD2 (6 bases). Germline V gene data show CDR1 as SGHVS and CDR2 as FQNEAQ. Between the trimmed V and J ends, which lost 5 bases and 0 bases, there was a span of 11 bases. The CDR3 loop spans 15 amino acids. CDR3 region: CASSISGNSYNEQFF. The CDR3 DNA is TGTGCCAGCAGCATTAGCGGTAACTCCTACAATGAGCAGTTCTTC.

V and J are TRBV27 and TRBJ2-7, with 7 bases identical to TRBD1. The CDR3 is 13 amino acids. Trimming at V came to 6 bases and at J to 12 bases, leaving 14 bases not matched to a gene. The germline CDR1 and CDR2 sequences are MNHEY and SMNVEV (reference sequence). CDR3 sequence reads: CASSPASGGLGYF. CDR3 sequence (DNA): TGTGCCAGCAGCCCCGCGTCAGGGGGTCTTGGGTACTTC.

This clone has just one count. This rearrangement joins TRBV5-1 to TRBJ2-1; TRBD2 might be the D (5 bases). The germline V gene encodes CDR1 SGHRS and CDR2 YFSETQ. V was trimmed by 1 base and J by 8 bases, leaving 13 bases between them. The CDR3 runs to 14 residues. CDR3 coding DNA: TGCGCCAGCAGCTTGAAGGTTGGCGGGCATGAGCAGTTCTTC. This codes for CASSLKVGGHEQFF.

This chain connects TRBV18 to TRBJ1-2; 7 bases match TRBD1. Germline loops: CDR1 KGHSH, CDR2 LQKENI. Trimming at V came to 4 bases and at J to 0 bases, leaving 5 bases not matched to a gene. The CDR3 is 15 amino acids. CDR3 coding DNA: TGTGCCAGCTCACTAGACAGGGCTCCTAACTATGGCTACACCTTC. Translated: CASSLDRAPNYGYTF.

The chain links TRBV7-2 to TRBJ1-5; 7 nucleotides line up with TRBD1. The CDR3 loop spans 14 amino acids. The trim removed 4 bases at V and 7 bases at J, leaving 7 bases unmatched. Germline CDR1 reads SGHTA; CDR2 reads FQGNSA. CDR3 sequence: CASSSQTGTQPQHF. For the CDR3, the DNA is TGTGCCAGCAGCTCACAGACAGGGACCCAGCCCCAGCATTTT.

The chain carries TRBV5-1 and TRBJ2-7; 9 positions match TRBD2. The CDR3 has 16 amino acids. Germline CDR1 SGHRS, CDR2 YFSETQ. The V segment lost 0 bases and the J segment 3 bases; nucleotides outside the gene matches: 7. The CDR3 nucleotides are TGCGCCAGCAGCTTGGGACGCGGCGGGAGGGACTACGAGCAGTACTTC. It translates to CASSLGRGGRDYEQYF.

The chain carries TRBV4-1 and TRBJ1-2, with D perhaps TRBD1 (6 bases). The CDR3 loop spans 17 amino acids. CDR1 and CDR2 from the germline V gene are MGHRA and YSYEKL. Trimming shortened V by 0 bases and J by 8 bases, and 22 bases separated the two germline ends. DNA of the CDR3: TGCGCCAGCAGCCAAGATCGTTATACAGGGATAGAGGGCGGCTACACCTTC. Its protein product is CASSQDRYTGIEGGYTF.

The chain recombines TRBV30 with TRBJ2-7; 9 bases align to TRBD2. Trimming removed 4 bases from V and 0 bases from J; junction bases left unmatched: 1. CDR1 is GTSNPN, CDR2 SVGIG, per germline (reference sequence). This CDR3 has 13 amino acids. This CDR3 is CAWNSGSSYEQYF. CDR3 DNA sequence: TGTGCCTGGAATAGCGGGAGCTCCTACGAGCAGTACTTC.

The chain combines TRBV11-2 with TRBJ1-1; possibly TRBD1 for D (5 bases). The CDR3 sequence is 13 residues long. Deletions cut 0 bases from V and 9 bases from J, with 11 bases between. The germline CDR1 and CDR2 sequences are SGHAT and FQNNGV. In nucleotides, the CDR3 is TGTGCCAGCAGCTTAGACCTGACAGTTAAAGCTTTCTTT. Encoded protein: CASSLDLTVKAFF.

The chain couples TRBV18 to TRBJ2-3; D unclear. V lost 6 bases and J lost 4, with 11 bases in between. The germline CDR1 and CDR2 sequences are KGHSH and LQKENI. The CDR3 is 13 amino acids. The CDR3 loop reads CASSPPSADTQYF. CDR3 coding DNA: TGTGCCAGCTCCCCCCCGTCCGCAGATACGCAGTATTTT.

With respect to this clone: One end of the junction is discordant with germline, which a read error may explain. The gene calls are TRBV7-9 and TRBJ1-1; maybe TRBD1 (6 bases). Germline-derived CDR1 and CDR2 are SEHNR and FQNEAQ (reference sequence). The CDR3 is 15 residues long. The CDR3 region has the DNA TGTTCCAGCAGCCCCGACGGACAGTTCGGTGGAGAAGCTTTCTTT. Protein: CSSSPDGQFGGEAFF.

This clone came up once. The genes are TRBV7-8 and TRBJ1-1; tentative D call: TRBD1 (6 bases). V shed 5 bases and J shed 1 base, with 17 bases lying between them. This CDR3 spans 16 amino acids. Germline CDR1 reads SGHVS; CDR2 reads FQNEAQ. As DNA, the CDR3 is TGTGCCAGCAGCCTTAGACGACAGGATGGGAACACTGAAGCTTTCTTT. Encoded protein: CASSLRRQDGNTEAFF.

As regards this clone: One junction end does not reproduce the germline sequence, and a read error may be involved. The CDR3 loop is CSSSLTSGRGYYEQYF. The CDR3 DNA reads TGTTCCAGCAGTTTGACTAGCGGGAGAGGTTACTACGAGCAGTACTTC. The gene calls are TRBV7-9 and TRBJ2-7, with 12 bases aligning to TRBD2. The CDR3 sequence is 16 residues long. Germline-derived CDR1 and CDR2 are SEHNR and FQNEAQ (reference sequence). Full variable domain (outside the CDR3, taken from reference TRBV7-9 and TRBJ2-7): DTGVSQNPRHKITKRGQNVTFRCDPISEHNRLYWYRQTLGQGPEFLTYFQNEAQLEKSRLLSDRFSAERPKGSFSTLEIQRTEQGDSAMYLCSSSLTSGRGYYEQYFGPGTRLTVT.

CDR3 nucleotide sequence: TGTGCCAGCAGCTCAGGGGTCGGGGGGGAGACAGATACGCAGTATTTT. As protein: CASSSGVGGETDTQYF. The chain links TRBV7-3 to TRBJ2-3, with 8 bases aligning to TRBD2. The CDR3 sequence is 16 residues long. J gave up 3 bases and V 4 bases, and 9 bases lay outside the gene matches. Germline CDR1 reads SGHTA; CDR2 reads FQGTGA.

The V and J genes are TRBV29-1 and TRBJ2-2, with D perhaps matching TRBD2 (7 bases). The germline V gene has CDR1 SQVTM and CDR2 ANQGSEA. The CDR3 runs 17 residues. V shed 0 bases and J shed 0 bases, with 14 bases lying between them. The CDR3 DNA follows: TGCAGCGTTGAAGAGGGGGGGCGCAGCTCGAACACCGGGGAGCTGTTTTTT. As protein: CSVEEGGRSSNTGELFF.

The CDR3, as DNA: TGTGCCAGCAGCGTAGAGGCAGGCCGCCCCCTCCACTTT. Its protein product is CASSVEAGRPLHF. The V gene is TRBV9, the J gene TRBJ1-6; no definite D call. This CDR3 spans 13 amino acids. V lost 0 bases and J 13 bases, leaving 11 bases between the germline ends. CDR1 is SGDLS and CDR2 is YYNGEE in the germline V gene.

This clone was recorded a few times. The CDR3 reads CASSSRGLGNTEAFF. The CDR3 bases are TGTGCCAGCAGCTCTAGGGGACTGGGGAACACTGAAGCTTTCTTT. This sequence joins TRBV13 and TRBJ1-1; weak D call: TRBD1 (5 bases). This CDR3 has 15 amino acids. Between the trimmed V and J ends, which lost 4 bases and 1 base, there was a span of 13 bases. CDR1 and CDR2 (germline): PRHDT, FYEKMQ (reference sequence). The complete variable domain, with remaining parts taken from reference TRBV13 and TRBJ1-1, reads AAGVIQSPRHLIKEKRETATLKCYPIPRHDTVYWYQQGPGQDPQFLISFYEKMQSDKGSIPDRFSAQQFSDYHSELNMSSLELGDSALYFCASSSRGLGNTEAFFGQGTRLTVV.

The J gene is TRBJ1-2, the V gene TRBV10-3; perhaps TRBD1 as D (5 bases). The V end lost 3 bases, the J end lost 0 bases, and 11 bases lay between the germline ends. The CDR3 contains 15 residues. Germline assignment: CDR1 ENHRY and CDR2 SYGVKD. The CDR3 is CAISDPGFPNYGYTF. CDR3 in DNA: TGTGCCATCAGTGACCCAGGGTTCCCTAACTATGGCTACACCTTC.

This clone was seen only once. The chain combines TRBV4-1 with TRBJ1-5; D may be TRBD1 (6 bases). This CDR3 is 15 amino acids long. Germline V gene lookup returns CDR1 MGHRA and CDR2 YSYEKL. V was pared by 7 bases and J by 0 bases, with 13 bases between. The CDR3: CASKQGQNSNQPQHF. The DNA for the CDR3 is TGCGCCAGCAAGCAAGGACAGAATAGCAATCAGCCCCAGCATTTT.

CDR3 amino acids: CASSLGPGVEDTQYF. The DNA for the CDR3 is TGTGCCAGCAGCTTAGGTCCAGGGGTAGAAGATACGCAGTATTTT. The chain links TRBV7-2 to TRBJ2-3, with D perhaps TRBD1 (6 bases). Germline V gene sequence: CDR1 SGHTA, CDR2 FQGNSA. CDR3 size: 15 residues. V lost 1 base to trimming and J lost 5 bases, with 13 bases between them.

The CDR3 nucleotides are TGTGCCAGTAGTATGGGGGCCACGGGGCTGGGCGGCTACACCTTC. Protein product: CASSMGATGLGGYTF. The chain links TRBV19 to TRBJ1-2, with a weak D call TRBD1 (6 bases). Trimming shortened V by 3 bases and J by 8 bases, and 19 bases separated the two germline ends. Germline V gene data show CDR1 as LNHDA and CDR2 as SQIVND (reference sequence). The CDR3 sequence is 15 residues long.

The rearrangement links TRBV5-5 to TRBJ2-3, with D hard to call. Germline V lookup: CDR1 SGHKS, CDR2 YYEKEE (reference sequence). The V end was cut by 1 base, the J end by 0 bases, with 9 bases between. The CDR3 length is 15 residues. The CDR3 loop reads CASSLYLTSTDTQYF. The CDR3 DNA is TGTGCCAGCAGCTTGTACCTAACTAGCACAGATACGCAGTATTTT.

This chain connects TRBV7-9 to TRBJ1-4, with no clear D. V was shortened by 5 bases and J by 1 base, with 8 bases between the two germline ends. The CDR3 contains 14 residues. Germline values: CDR1 SEHNR, CDR2 FQNEAQ (reference sequence). This CDR3 reads CASSLQLTNEKLFF. In DNA, the CDR3 is TGTGCCAGCAGCCTACAGTTAACTAATGAAAAACTGTTTTTT.

V and J are TRBV27 and TRBJ2-3; 9 bases map to TRBD2. V lost 5 bases, J lost 11 bases, and 11 bases stayed unmatched. The germline V gene has CDR1 MNHEY and CDR2 SMNVEV (reference sequence). CDR3 size: 14 residues. The CDR3 reads CASSGAGGLLGQYF. The CDR3 DNA sequence: TGTGCCAGCAGTGGAGCGGGAGGCCTCCTAGGGCAGTATTTT.